A selection of T cell receptor beta chains follows, all from one sample in a study of T-cell reconstitution after alpha-beta-depleted transplantation in children. Each CDR3 protein gets one entry after TCRdb re-called the PCR reads with MiXCR. The sample lists approximately 400,000 distinct CDR3 sequences, roughly 11% occurring once. Specimen: PBMCs from the stem cell graft donor, collected from the stem cell graft. These receptor sequences come from a human donor who donated a stem cell graft to a child with acute myeloid leukemia. Both conserved end residues are part of each CDR3. A D gene is named only where the DNA matches it firmly. Clone sizes are given selectively: once, few, many, or a class where the clone is expanded.

clone_size | j_call | v_call | d_call | cdr3_aa | cdr3_nt
many | TRBJ2-1 | TRBV5-5 | - | CASSLREYDYLNEQFF | TGTGCCAGCAGCTTAAGGGAGTACGATTACCTCAATGAGCAGTTCTTC
few | TRBJ1-1 | TRBV10-3 | - | CAISPDRNTEAFF | TGTGCCATCAGCCCCGACAGGAACACTGAAGCTTTCTTT
- | TRBJ2-7 | TRBV20-1 | - | CSVLGASSYEQYF | TGCAGTGTCCTAGGGGCTTCCTCCTACGAGCAGTACTTC
many | TRBJ2-5 | TRBV29-1 | - | CSVRTYQETQYF | TGCAGCGTTCGGACATACCAAGAGACCCAGTACTTC
- | TRBJ2-1 | TRBV11-1 | - | CASSPPSYNEQFF | TGTGCCAGCAGCCCCCCCTCCTACAATGAGCAGTTCTTC
few | TRBJ2-7 | TRBV29-1 | - | CSVARADEQYF | TGCAGCGTTGCCAGGGCGGACGAGCAGTACTTC
few | TRBJ1-1 | TRBV15 | TRBD1 | CATSRIPDRVLDTEAFF | TGTGCCACCAGCAGAATCCCCGACAGGGTATTGGACACTGAAGCTTTCTTT
- | TRBJ1-3 | TRBV12-3/TRBV12-4 | - | CASSLVLSGNTIYF | TGTGCCAGCAGTTTGGTACTATCTGGAAACACCATATATTTT
few | TRBJ2-1 | TRBV7-6 | TRBD2 | CASSLLGLAVNEQFF | TGTGCCAGCAGCTTGCTGGGACTAGCCGTCAATGAGCAGTTCTTC
few | TRBJ1-3 | TRBV6-1 | - | CASSGSRGNTIYF | TGTGCCAGCAGTGGTTCCCGGGGGAACACCATATATTTT
many | TRBJ1-2 | TRBV29-1 | - | CSVQSPGGYGYTF | TGCAGCGTTCAATCTCCGGGGGGCTATGGCTACACCTTC
- | TRBJ1-4 | TRBV6-1 | - | CASSPRRESTNEKLFF | TGTGCCAGCAGCCCCAGGCGGGAGTCAACTAATGAAAAACTGTTTTTT
- | TRBJ2-2 | TRBV29-1 | TRBD1 | CSVEARTGGVGELFF | TGCAGCGTTGAAGCCCGGACAGGGGGCGTCGGGGAGCTGTTTTTT
- | TRBJ2-5 | TRBV10-3 | TRBD2 | CAISQTGLAGQETQYF | TGTGCCATCAGCCAAACGGGACTAGCGGGACAAGAGACCCAGTACTTC
many | TRBJ1-1 | TRBV11-2 | - | CASSYGRENTEAFF | TGTGCCAGCAGCTACGGCCGAGAGAACACTGAAGCTTTCTTT
few | TRBJ2-5 | TRBV20-1 | - | CSAREPGRQETQYF | TGCAGTGCTAGAGAGCCGGGACGCCAAGAGACCCAGTACTTC
many | TRBJ2-3 | TRBV20-1 | - | CSARAGGYRSTDTQYF | TGCAGTGCTAGAGCCGGTGGCTACCGTAGCACAGATACGCAGTATTTT
few | TRBJ2-4 | TRBV7-8 | TRBD1 | CASSGPGQGKNIQYF | TGTGCCAGCAGCGGTCCGGGACAGGGCAAAAACATTCAGTACTTC
- | TRBJ2-7 | TRBV12-3/TRBV12-4 | - | CASSLSPQGTRPYEQYF | TGTGCCAGCAGTTTATCCCCCCAGGGGACGAGGCCCTACGAGCAGTACTTC
many | TRBJ2-3 | TRBV20-1 | TRBD2 | CSASRLAGGLDTQYF | TGCAGTGCTTCCCGACTAGCGGGAGGGCTCGATACGCAGTATTTT
many | TRBJ2-7 | TRBV5-8 | TRBD2 | CASSLRFGLAGDHEQYF | TGTGCCAGCAGCTTGAGGTTCGGACTAGCGGGAGACCACGAGCAGTACTTC
- | TRBJ2-5 | TRBV20-1 | TRBD2 | CSALKDSGGMYQETQYF | TGCAGTGCCCTAAAGGATAGCGGGGGGATGTACCAAGAGACCCAGTACTTC
few | TRBJ2-1 | TRBV7-9 | - | CASSPWLRRAYNEQFF | TGTGCCAGCAGCCCCTGGCTGCGCAGGGCATACAATGAGCAGTTCTTC